The 28 T cell receptor beta chains below come from one sample, sequenced in a study of blood T cell repertoires in COVID-19. The assay was immunoSEQ multiplex PCR, and TCRdb's table has in-frame clones only and misses some. Of 200,000 to 250,000 clones listed, 80% are singletons. Sample: peripheral blood. These receptor sequences come from a human donor in a cohort sampled during active COVID-19.

This clone occurred once. The chain combines TRBV19 with TRBJ2-2, with D uncertain. Per germline, CDR1 LNHDA and CDR2 SQIVND (reference sequence). Trimming left V 0 bases short and J 1 base short, with 6 bases between. This CDR3 spans 15 amino acids. Here the CDR3 reads CASSIEAVNTGELFF. The CDR3 DNA sequence: TGTGCCAGTAGTATAGAGGCGGTGAACACCGGGGAGCTGTTTTTT.

The CDR3 loop reads CASGREQLAKNIQYF. CDR3 nucleotides: TGTGCCAGCGGCAGGGAACAACTAGCCAAAAACATTCAGTACTTC. The V gene is TRBV2, the J gene TRBJ2-4; perhaps TRBD1 as D (5 bases). The CDR3 totals 15 residues. Germline CDR1 reads SNHLY; CDR2 reads FYNNEI. Trimming stripped 8 bases from V and 0 bases from J, with 14 bases between.

CDR3 nucleotide sequence: TGCGCCAGCAGCTGGACCGGGACTTTACAAGAGACCCAGTACTTC. The encoded protein is CASSWTGTLQETQYF. The V gene is TRBV5-1, the J gene TRBJ2-5; D is possibly TRBD2 (6 bases). This CDR3 has 15 amino acids. Germline V gives CDR1 SGHRS, CDR2 YFSETQ. Trimming shortened V by 3 bases and J by 2 bases, and 14 bases separated the two germline ends.

V and J are TRBV2 and TRBJ1-2; 8 bases line up with TRBD1. V was clipped by 8 bases and J by 6 bases; unmatched bases: 11. Germline CDR1 is SNHLY and CDR2 is FYNNEI. The CDR3 loop spans 14 amino acids. CDR3 sequence: CASLRTGSVDGYTF. Written as DNA, the CDR3 is TGTGCCAGCCTAAGGACAGGGTCAGTCGATGGCTACACCTTC.

This chain links TRBV7-6 with TRBJ1-3, with D unresolved. The CDR3 is made up of 18 amino acids. Germline V gives CDR1 SGHVS, CDR2 FNYEAQ. Trimming removed 5 bases from V and 0 bases from J, with 20 bases in between. For the CDR3, the DNA is TGTGCCAGCAGCCAATTTGCCGACCAGGCAGGCTCTGGAAACACCATATATTTT. As protein: CASSQFADQAGSGNTIYF.

This clone was picked up a small number of times. The rearrangement links TRBV5-1 to TRBJ2-7; 9 nucleotides align to TRBD1. This CDR3 is 16 amino acids long. Trimming took 4 bases from V and 0 from J; bases not matched to a gene: 8. In germline, CDR1 is SGHRS, CDR2 YFSETQ. The DNA of the CDR3 is TGCGCCAGCAGCCCTACAGGGGGCGCCCCCTCCTACGAGCAGTACTTC. It specifies CASSPTGGAPSYEQYF.

The CDR3 region is CASSQDRGIAGELFF. The CDR3 nucleotides are TGTGCCAGCAGCCAAGATCGAGGGATCGCCGGGGAGCTGTTTTTT. The chain is built from TRBV3-1 (or the pseudogene TRBV3-2) and TRBJ2-2; D perhaps matches TRBD2 (5 bases). Trimming left V 0 bases short and J 6 bases short, with 11 bases between. CDR3 length: 15 amino acids. Germline CDR1 and CDR2: LGHDT and YNNKEL (reference sequence).

V usage is TRBV10-3 and J usage is TRBJ1-1, with 7 bases fitting TRBD1. The CDR3 is 13 residues long. The trim removed 6 bases at V and 1 base at J, leaving 2 bases unmatched. Germline values: CDR1 ENHRY, CDR2 SYGVKD. This chain's CDR3 is CAISRTGNTEAFF. CDR3 in DNA: TGTGCCATCAGCCGGACAGGGAACACTGAAGCTTTCTTT.

The J gene is TRBJ1-1, the V gene TRBV5-1; D is possibly TRBD1 (5 bases). Trimming left V 1 base short and J 4 bases short, with 14 bases between. CDR3 length: 15 residues. Germline V gene lookup returns CDR1 SGHRS and CDR2 YFSETQ. Here the CDR3 reads CASSLLIGVVTEAFF. Written as DNA, the CDR3 is TGCGCCAGCAGCTTGTTAATAGGGGTGGTCACTGAAGCTTTCTTT.

This sequence joins TRBV3-1 (or the pseudogene TRBV3-2) and TRBJ1-5, with a weak D call TRBD1 (5 bases). V was cut by 0 bases and J by 5 bases, with 11 bases left in between. The germline V gene encodes CDR1 LGHDT and CDR2 YNNKEL (reference sequence). The CDR3 extends over 15 amino acids. The CDR3 here is CASSQDLRADQPQHF. For the CDR3, the DNA is TGTGCCAGCAGCCAAGATCTCAGGGCGGATCAGCCCCAGCATTTT.

The chain is built from TRBV6-2 or TRBV6-3 and TRBJ1-2, with TRBD1 matching 7 bases. CDR3 size: 15 residues. The V and J ends lost 5 bases and 1 base, in that order; junction bases with no gene match: 7. Germline CDR1 MNHEY, CDR2 SVGEGT. CDR3 bases: TGTGCCAGCAGTCCCCGGGACAGATATAACTATGGCTACACCTTC. It specifies CASSPRDRYNYGYTF.

This CDR3 reads CSTTGQGDYNEQFF. The CDR3 DNA reads as TGCAGCACCACGGGCCAGGGGGACTACAATGAGCAGTTCTTC. The gene calls are TRBV29-1 and TRBJ2-1; the match to TRBD1 covers 7 bases. The CDR3 consists of 14 residues. Germline trimming cut 8 bases from V and 3 bases from J; bases unmatched to any gene: 10. Germline V lookup: CDR1 SQVTM, CDR2 ANQGSEA.

The chain is built from TRBV7-3 and TRBJ2-5; perhaps TRBD1 as D (5 bases). Germline V gene lookup returns CDR1 SGHTA and CDR2 FQGTGA. The germline V and J ends were trimmed by 4 bases and 1 base, with 13 bases remaining between them. The CDR3 is 15 amino acids. CDR3 sequence reads: CASSSQGSGQETQYF. Written as DNA, the CDR3 is TGTGCCAGCAGCTCCCAGGGTTCAGGCCAAGAGACCCAGTACTTC.

The chain is built from TRBV9 and TRBJ1-1; D is unresolved. The CDR3 spans 16 residues. V gave up 0 bases and J gave up 0 bases, with 12 bases separating them. Germline CDR1 is SGDLS and CDR2 is YYNGEE. DNA of the CDR3: TGTGCCAGCAGCGTAGTGACTGCCTCAATGAACACTGAAGCTTTCTTT. Protein product: CASSVVTASMNTEAFF.

The chain combines TRBV4-3 with TRBJ2-3; possible D gene TRBD1, 5 bases. With 4 bases removed from V and 1 base from J, the gap between germline ends came to 9 bases. This CDR3 is built from 14 residues. Germline CDR1 LGHNA, CDR2 YSLEER. CDR3 amino acids: CASSLATGTDTQYF. The CDR3 DNA reads as TGCGCCAGCAGCCTCGCGACAGGCACAGATACGCAGTATTTT.

V and J are TRBV10-3 and TRBJ2-3; D uncertain. The CDR3 has 14 amino acids. V lost 0 bases and J lost 2, with 6 bases in between. Per germline, CDR1 ENHRY and CDR2 SYGVKD. Here the CDR3 reads CAISESPDTDTQYF. The DNA of the CDR3 is TGTGCCATCAGTGAGTCGCCAGACACAGATACGCAGTATTTT.

J is TRBJ1-1 and V is TRBV9; tentative D call: TRBD1 (6 bases). Per the germline V gene, CDR1 is SGDLS and CDR2 is YYNGEE. Deletions cut 3 bases from V and 1 base from J, with 13 bases between. The CDR3 totals 15 residues. CDR3 sequence reads: CASSGRPTGNTEAFF. The CDR3 nucleotides are TGTGCCAGCAGCGGTAGGCCGACAGGGAACACTGAAGCTTTCTTT.

The chain joins TRBV12-3 or TRBV12-4 to TRBJ1-2, with D possibly matching TRBD1 (5 bases). Trimming removed 3 bases from V and 8 bases from J, with 13 bases in between. The CDR3 runs to 13 residues. The CDR3 nucleotides read TGTGCCAGCAGTTTCGGGCAGGGCGAGGGCTACACCTTC. It codes for CASSFGQGEGYTF.

This chain links TRBV5-1 with TRBJ1-1; 10 bases map to TRBD1. This CDR3 comprises 13 residues. Germline loops: CDR1 SGHRS, CDR2 YFSETQ. Trimming at V came to 6 bases and at J to 5 bases, leaving 4 bases not matched to a gene. In DNA, the CDR3 is TGCGCCAGCAAGACAGGGGGCAGAACTGAAGCTTTCTTT. This encodes CASKTGGRTEAFF.

The CDR3 sequence: CASSSLNSPLHF. CDR3 coding DNA: TGTGCCAGCAGTTCCCTTAATTCACCCCTCCACTTT. The chain couples TRBV6-2 or TRBV6-3 to TRBJ1-6; D is unclear. Germline CDR1 reads MNHEY; CDR2 reads SVGEGT. V was pared by 4 bases and J by 6 bases, with 4 bases between. The CDR3 sequence is 12 residues long.

The chain is built from TRBV5-6 and TRBJ2-1; the D gene is possibly TRBD2 (6 bases). V dropped 4 bases and J dropped 7 bases, with 9 bases sitting between them. The length of the CDR3 is 12 residues. The germline V gene has CDR1 SGHDT and CDR2 YYEEEE. The CDR3 DNA reads TGTGCCAGCAGCCCGGGGGTTAATGAGCAGTTCTTC. Translation gives CASSPGVNEQFF.

V and J are TRBV7-8 and TRBJ2-7, with D perhaps TRBD2 (5 bases). This CDR3 spans 14 amino acids. The germline gives CDR1 SGHVS, CDR2 FQNEAQ. Trimming pared 4 bases from V and 7 bases from J, leaving 17 bases between. The CDR3 loop is CASSSAEAAREQYF. The DNA of the CDR3 is TGTGCCAGCAGCTCAGCGGAGGCAGCACGAGAGCAGTACTTC.

The gene calls are TRBV6-2 or TRBV6-3 and TRBJ2-7, with a possible D match to TRBD2 (6 bases). The germline V gene has CDR1 MNHEY and CDR2 SVGEGT. This CDR3 comprises 13 residues. V was shortened by 4 bases and J by 3 bases, with 10 bases between the two germline ends. The CDR3 nucleotides are TGTGCCAGCAGTTGGGCGGGGTACTACGAGCAGTACTTC. It specifies CASSWAGYYEQYF.

The rearrangement joins TRBV5-6 to TRBJ2-2, with D possibly being TRBD1 (5 bases). Germline CDR1 reads SGHDT; CDR2 reads YYEEEE. The CDR3 spans 15 residues. The ends were cut back, 4 bases at V and 3 bases at J, with 13 bases in the middle. The chain's CDR3 is CASSPPEGDTGELFF. The CDR3 DNA follows: TGTGCCAGCAGCCCCCCGGAAGGGGACACCGGGGAGCTGTTTTTT.

This clone was picked up one time. CDR3 sequence reads: CASRPNNRGLGYTF. CDR3 DNA: TGTGCCAGCAGACCGAACAACAGGGGCTTAGGCTACACCTTC. The rearrangement links TRBV6-4 to TRBJ1-2; 7 nucleotides align to TRBD1. This CDR3 contains 14 residues. V dropped 6 bases and J dropped 8; count of bases not matched to a gene: 12. The germline CDR1 and CDR2 sequences are MRHNA and SNTAGT.

The gene calls are TRBV6-5 and TRBJ2-3; D unresolved. V dropped 6 bases and J dropped 0 bases, with 4 bases sitting between them. The CDR3 is 12 residues long. Germline assignment: CDR1 MNHEY and CDR2 SVGAGI. CDR3 coding DNA: TGTGCCAGCAGCGGTAGCACAGATACGCAGTATTTT. Translation: CASSGSTDTQYF.

The chain carries TRBV4-3 and TRBJ2-7, with D possibly TRBD1 on 6 matching bases. The CDR3 contains 13 residues. Trimming removed 1 base at V and 3 bases at J, with 7 bases between. Germline values: CDR1 LGHNA, CDR2 YSLEER. The CDR3 sequence is CASSQVRGYEQYF. The CDR3 DNA follows: TGCGCCAGCAGCCAAGTCAGGGGCTACGAGCAGTACTTC.

The rearrangement uses TRBV21-1 and TRBJ2-7; TRBD2, as called in the table, went unchecked against the DNA. TRBV21-1 is designated a pseudogene. The CDR3 extends over 14 amino acids. For the CDR3, the DNA is TGTGCCAGCAGCACAAGCGGGAGCGGGTACGAGCAGTACTTC. This translates into CASSTSGSGYEQYF.